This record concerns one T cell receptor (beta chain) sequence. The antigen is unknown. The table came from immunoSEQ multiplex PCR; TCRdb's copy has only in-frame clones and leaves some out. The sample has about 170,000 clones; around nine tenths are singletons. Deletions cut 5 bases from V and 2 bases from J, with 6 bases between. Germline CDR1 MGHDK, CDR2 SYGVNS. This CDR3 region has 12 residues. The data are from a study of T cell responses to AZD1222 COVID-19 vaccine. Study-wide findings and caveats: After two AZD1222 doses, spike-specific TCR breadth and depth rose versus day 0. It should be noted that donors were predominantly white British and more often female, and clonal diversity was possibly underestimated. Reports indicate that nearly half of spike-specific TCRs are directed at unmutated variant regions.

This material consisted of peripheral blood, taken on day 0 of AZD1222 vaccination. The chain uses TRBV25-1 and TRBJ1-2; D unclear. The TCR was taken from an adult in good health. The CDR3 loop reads CASSLLNYGYTF. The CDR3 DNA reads TGTGCCAGCAGTTTACTGAACTATGGCTACACCTTC.